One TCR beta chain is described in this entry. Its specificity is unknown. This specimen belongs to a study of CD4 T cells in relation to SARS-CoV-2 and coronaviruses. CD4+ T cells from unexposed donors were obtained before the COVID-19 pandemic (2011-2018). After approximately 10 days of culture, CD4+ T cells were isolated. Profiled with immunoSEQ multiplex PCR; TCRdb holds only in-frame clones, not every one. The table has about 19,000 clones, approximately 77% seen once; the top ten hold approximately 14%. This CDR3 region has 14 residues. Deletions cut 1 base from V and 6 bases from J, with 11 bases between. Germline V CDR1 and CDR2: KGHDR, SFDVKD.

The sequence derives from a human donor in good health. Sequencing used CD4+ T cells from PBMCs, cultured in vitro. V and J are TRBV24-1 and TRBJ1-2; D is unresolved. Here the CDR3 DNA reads TGTGCCACCAGTGATTTTCCCCAAAAGAATGGCTACACCTTC. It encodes CATSDFPQKNGYTF.